Included here is one T cell receptor (beta chain) sequence, with context. Its antigen is undetermined. The record originates from a study of T cell responses to AZD1222 COVID-19 vaccine. The protocol was immunoSEQ multiplex PCR, while the TCRdb copy is restricted to in-frame clones and leaves out a portion. The table shows approximately 170,000 clones, with over 90% occurring only once. Study observations and caveats: Two AZD1222 doses significantly raised spike-specific TCR breadth and depth over controls. Just 5 to 7 AZD1222 recipients tested seropositive at baseline. Donors were largely white British and mainly female; clonal diversity was possibly underestimated.

The specimen comprised peripheral blood, sampled on day 0 of AZD1222 vaccination. This sequence was found in an adult in good health.

CDR3 sequence (DNA): TGTGCCAGTAGTATCGAACTAGCGGCTTACGAGCAGTACTTC. As protein: CASSIELAAYEQYF. V and J are TRBV19 and TRBJ2-7, with TRBD2 matching over 8 bases. The germline gives CDR1 LNHDA, CDR2 SQIVND (reference sequence). This CDR3 spans 14 amino acids. With 3 bases clipped from V and 4 bases from J, the junction kept 5 bases outside the gene matches. The full variable domain, its missing parts supplied by reference TRBV19 and TRBJ2-7, is DGGITQSPKYLFRKEGQNVTLSCEQNLNHDAMYWYRQDPGQGLRLIYYSQIVNDFQKGDIAEGYSVSREKKESFPLTVTSAQKNPTAFYLCASSIELAAYEQYFGPGTRLTVT.